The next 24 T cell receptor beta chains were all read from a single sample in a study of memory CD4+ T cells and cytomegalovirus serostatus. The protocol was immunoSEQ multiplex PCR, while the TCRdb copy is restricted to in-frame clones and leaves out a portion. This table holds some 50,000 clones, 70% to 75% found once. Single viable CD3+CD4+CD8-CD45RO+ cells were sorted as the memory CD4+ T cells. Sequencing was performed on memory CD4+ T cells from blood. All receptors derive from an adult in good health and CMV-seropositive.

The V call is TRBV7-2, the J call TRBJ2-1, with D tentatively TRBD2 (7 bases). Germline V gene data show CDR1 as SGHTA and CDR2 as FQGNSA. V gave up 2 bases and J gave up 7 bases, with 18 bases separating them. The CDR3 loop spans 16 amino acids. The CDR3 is CASSLSVGGRGNEQFF. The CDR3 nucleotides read TGTGCCAGCAGCTTATCTGTCGGGGGGCGGGGAAATGAGCAGTTCTTC.

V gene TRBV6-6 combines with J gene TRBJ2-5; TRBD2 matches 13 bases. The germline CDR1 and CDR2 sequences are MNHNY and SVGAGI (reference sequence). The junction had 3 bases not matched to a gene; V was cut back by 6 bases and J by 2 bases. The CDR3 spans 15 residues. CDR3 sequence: CASSGTSGAQETQYF. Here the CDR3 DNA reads TGTGCCAGCAGCGGGACTAGCGGGGCGCAAGAGACCCAGTACTTC.

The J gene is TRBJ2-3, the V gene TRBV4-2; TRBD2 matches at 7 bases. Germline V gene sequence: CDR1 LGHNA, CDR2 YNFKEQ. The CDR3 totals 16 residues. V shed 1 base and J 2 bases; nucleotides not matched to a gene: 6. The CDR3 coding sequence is TGTGCCAGCAGCCAAGCATATCGGGGGGACACAGATACGCAGTATTTT. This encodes CASSQAYRGDTDTQYF.

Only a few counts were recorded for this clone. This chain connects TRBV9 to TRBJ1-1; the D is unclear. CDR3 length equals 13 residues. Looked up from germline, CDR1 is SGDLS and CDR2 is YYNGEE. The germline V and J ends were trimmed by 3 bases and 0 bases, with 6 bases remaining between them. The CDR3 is CASSASLNTEAFF. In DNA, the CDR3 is TGTGCCAGCAGCGCCAGCCTGAACACTGAAGCTTTCTTT. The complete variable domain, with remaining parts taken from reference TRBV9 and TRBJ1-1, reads DSGVTQTPKHLITATGQRVTLRCSPRSGDLSVYWYQQSLDQGLQFLIQYYNGEERAKGNILERFSAQQFPDLHSELNLSSLELGDSALYFCASSASLNTEAFFGQGTRLTVV.

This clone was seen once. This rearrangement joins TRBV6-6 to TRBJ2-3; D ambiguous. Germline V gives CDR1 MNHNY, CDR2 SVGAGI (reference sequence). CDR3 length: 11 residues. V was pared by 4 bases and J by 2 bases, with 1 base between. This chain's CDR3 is CASSSTDTQYF. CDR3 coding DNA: TGTGCCAGCAGTTCCACAGATACGCAGTATTTT.

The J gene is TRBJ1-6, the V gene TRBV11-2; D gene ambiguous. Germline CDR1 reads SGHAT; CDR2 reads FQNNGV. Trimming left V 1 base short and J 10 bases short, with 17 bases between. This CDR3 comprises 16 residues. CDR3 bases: TGTGCCAGCAGCTTAGGAGAGGCCCAAGCGGGATCACCCCTCCACTTT. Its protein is CASSLGEAQAGSPLHF.

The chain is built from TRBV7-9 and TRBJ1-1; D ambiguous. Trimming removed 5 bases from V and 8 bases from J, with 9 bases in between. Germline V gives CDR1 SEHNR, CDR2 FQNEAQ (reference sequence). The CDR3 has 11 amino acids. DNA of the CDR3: TGTGCCAGCAGCCCCCGCTCCGAAGCTTTCTTT. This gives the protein CASSPRSEAFF. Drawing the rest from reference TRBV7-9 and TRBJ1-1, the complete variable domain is DTGVSQNPRHKITKRGQNVTFRCDPISEHNRLYWYRQTLGQGPEFLTYFQNEAQLEKSRLLSDRFSAERPKGSFSTLEIQRTEQGDSAMYLCASSPRSEAFFGQGTRLTVV.

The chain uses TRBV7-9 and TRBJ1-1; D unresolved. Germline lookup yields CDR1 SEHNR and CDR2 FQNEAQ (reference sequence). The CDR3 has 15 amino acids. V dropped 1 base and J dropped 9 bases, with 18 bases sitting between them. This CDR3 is CASSLDWGKLEQAFF. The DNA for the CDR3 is TGTGCCAGCAGCTTAGATTGGGGAAAATTGGAGCAAGCTTTCTTT. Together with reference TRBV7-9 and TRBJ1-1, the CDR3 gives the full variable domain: DTGVSQNPRHKITKRGQNVTFRCDPISEHNRLYWYRQTLGQGPEFLTYFQNEAQLEKSRLLSDRFSAERPKGSFSTLEIQRTEQGDSAMYLCASSLDWGKLEQAFFGQGTRLTVV.

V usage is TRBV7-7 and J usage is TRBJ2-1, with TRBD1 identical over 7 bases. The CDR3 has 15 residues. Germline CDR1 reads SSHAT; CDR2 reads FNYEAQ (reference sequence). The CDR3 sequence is CASSLDRSSYNEQFF. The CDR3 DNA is TGTGCTAGCTCTTTGGACAGGAGCTCCTACAATGAGCAGTTCTTC.

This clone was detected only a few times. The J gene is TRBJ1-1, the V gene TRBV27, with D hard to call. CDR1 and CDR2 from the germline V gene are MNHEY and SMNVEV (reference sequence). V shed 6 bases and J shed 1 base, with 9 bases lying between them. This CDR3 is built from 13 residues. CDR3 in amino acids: CASRRTRNTEAFF. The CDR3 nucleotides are TGTGCCAGCAGGAGAACAAGGAACACTGAAGCTTTCTTT.

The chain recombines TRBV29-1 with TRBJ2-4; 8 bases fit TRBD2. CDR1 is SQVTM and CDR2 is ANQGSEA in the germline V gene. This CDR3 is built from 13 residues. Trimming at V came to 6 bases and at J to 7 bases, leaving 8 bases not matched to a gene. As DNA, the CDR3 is TGCAGCGTAAGCGGGGGACGGGGGAACATTCAGTACTTC. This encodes CSVSGGRGNIQYF.

The CDR3 region is CASSPSGGSDTQYF. The CDR3 region has the DNA TGTGCCAGCAGTCCTAGCGGGGGTTCAGATACGCAGTATTTT. The V call is TRBV7-2, the J call TRBJ2-3; TRBD2 matches at 10 bases. The junction had 4 bases not matched to a gene; V was cut back by 6 bases and J by 4 bases. Germline V gene sequence: CDR1 SGHTA, CDR2 FQGNSA. The CDR3 length is 14 residues.

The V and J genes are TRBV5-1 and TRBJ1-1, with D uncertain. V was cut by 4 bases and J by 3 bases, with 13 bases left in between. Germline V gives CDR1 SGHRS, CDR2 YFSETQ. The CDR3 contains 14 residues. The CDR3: CASSPQDFHTEAFF. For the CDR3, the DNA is TGCGCCAGCAGCCCACAAGATTTCCACACTGAAGCTTTCTTT.

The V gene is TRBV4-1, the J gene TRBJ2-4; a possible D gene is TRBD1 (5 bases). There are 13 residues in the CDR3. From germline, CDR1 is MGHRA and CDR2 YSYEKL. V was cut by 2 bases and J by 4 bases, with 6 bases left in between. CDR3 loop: CASSQQGKNIQYF. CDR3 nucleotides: TGCGCCAGCAGCCAACAGGGTAAAAACATTCAGTACTTC.

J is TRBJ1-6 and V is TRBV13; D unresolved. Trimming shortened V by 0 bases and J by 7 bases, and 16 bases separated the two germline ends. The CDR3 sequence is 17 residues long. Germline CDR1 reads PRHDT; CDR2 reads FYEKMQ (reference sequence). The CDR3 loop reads CASSLGRREFLNSPLHF. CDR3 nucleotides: TGTGCCAGCAGCTTAGGCCGTCGGGAGTTCCTGAATTCACCCCTCCACTTT.

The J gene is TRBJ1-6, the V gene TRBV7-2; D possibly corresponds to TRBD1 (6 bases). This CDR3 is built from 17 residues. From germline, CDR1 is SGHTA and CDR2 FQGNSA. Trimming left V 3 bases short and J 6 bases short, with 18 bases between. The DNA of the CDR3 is TGTGCCAGCAGCTTGAACCCCCCAGGGGCAGGTAATTCACCCCTCCACTTT. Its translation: CASSLNPPGAGNSPLHF.

The CDR3, as DNA: TGTGCCAGCAGTTACTCGATTTCGAGCACAGATACGCAGTATTTT. It is translated as CASSYSISSTDTQYF. The genes are TRBV6-5 and TRBJ2-3; D gene uncertain. Per the germline V gene, CDR1 is MNHEY and CDR2 is SVGAGI. V was pared by 0 bases and J by 0 bases, with 7 bases between. This CDR3 spans 15 amino acids.

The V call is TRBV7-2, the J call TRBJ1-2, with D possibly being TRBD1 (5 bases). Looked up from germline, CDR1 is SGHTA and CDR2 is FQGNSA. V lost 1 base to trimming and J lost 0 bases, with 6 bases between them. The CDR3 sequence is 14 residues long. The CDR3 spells CASSLGGANYGYTF. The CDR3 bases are TGTGCCAGCAGCTTAGGAGGGGCTAACTATGGCTACACCTTC. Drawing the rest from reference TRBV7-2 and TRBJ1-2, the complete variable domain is GAGVSQSPSNKVTEKGKDVELRCDPISGHTALYWYRQSLGQGLEFLIYFQGNSAPDKSGLPSDRFSAERTGGSVSTLTIQRTQQEDSAVYLCASSLGGANYGYTFGSGTRLTVV.

CDR3: CASSRQEGGSTDTQYF. The CDR3 DNA follows: TGTGCCAGTAGTCGCCAGGAAGGGGGTAGCACAGATACGCAGTATTTT. This sequence joins TRBV19 and TRBJ2-3; D may be TRBD1 (6 bases). The V gene lost 5 bases and the J gene lost 0 bases, with 15 bases spanning the gap. Germline CDR1 and CDR2: LNHDA and SQIVND (reference sequence). The CDR3 runs 16 residues.

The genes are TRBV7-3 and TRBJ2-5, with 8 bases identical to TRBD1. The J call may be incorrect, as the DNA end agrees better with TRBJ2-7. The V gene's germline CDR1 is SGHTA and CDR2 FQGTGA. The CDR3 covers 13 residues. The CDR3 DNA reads TGTGCCAGCAGCACAGGACAGGGCTACGAGCAGTACTTC. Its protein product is CASSTGQGYEQYF.

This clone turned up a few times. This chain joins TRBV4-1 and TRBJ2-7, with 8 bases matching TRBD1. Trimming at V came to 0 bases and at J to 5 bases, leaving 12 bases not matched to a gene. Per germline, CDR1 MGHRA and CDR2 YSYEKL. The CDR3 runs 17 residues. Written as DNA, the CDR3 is TGCGCCAGCAGCCAAGATCAGAGCTTGCAGGGGGCGGACGAGCAGTACTTC. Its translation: CASSQDQSLQGADEQYF.

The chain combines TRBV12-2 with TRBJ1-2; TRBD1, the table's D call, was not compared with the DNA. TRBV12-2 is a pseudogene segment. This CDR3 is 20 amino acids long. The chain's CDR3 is CASRLKRKTLVTGDNYGYTF. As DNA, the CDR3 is TGTGCAAGTCGCTTGAAACGTAAAACCTTGGTGACAGGGGATAACTATGGCTACACCTTC.

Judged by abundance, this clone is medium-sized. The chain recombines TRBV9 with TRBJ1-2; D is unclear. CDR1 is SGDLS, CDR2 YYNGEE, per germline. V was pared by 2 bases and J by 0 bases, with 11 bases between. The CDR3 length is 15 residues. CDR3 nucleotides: TGTGCCAGCAGCGTCCTTCCCCAACCTAACTATGGCTACACCTTC. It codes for CASSVLPQPNYGYTF.

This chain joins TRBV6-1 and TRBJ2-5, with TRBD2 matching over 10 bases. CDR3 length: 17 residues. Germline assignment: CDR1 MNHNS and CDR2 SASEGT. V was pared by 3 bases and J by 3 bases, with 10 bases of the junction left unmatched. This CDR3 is CASSERGLAEGEETQYF. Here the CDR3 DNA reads TGTGCCAGCAGTGAGAGAGGACTAGCGGAAGGAGAAGAGACCCAGTACTTC.